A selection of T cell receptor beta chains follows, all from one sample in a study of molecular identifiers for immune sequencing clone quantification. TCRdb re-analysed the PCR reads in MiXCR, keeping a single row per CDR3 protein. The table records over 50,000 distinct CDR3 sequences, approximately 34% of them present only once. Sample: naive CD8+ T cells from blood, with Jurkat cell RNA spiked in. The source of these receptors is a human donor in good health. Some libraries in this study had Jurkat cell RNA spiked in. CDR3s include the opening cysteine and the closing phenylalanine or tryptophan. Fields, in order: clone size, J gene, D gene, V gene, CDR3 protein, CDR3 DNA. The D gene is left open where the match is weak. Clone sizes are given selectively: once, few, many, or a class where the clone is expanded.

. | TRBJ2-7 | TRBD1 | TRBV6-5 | CASSQGQGVAEQYF | TGTGCCAGCAGTCAAGGACAGGGGGTCGCCGAGCAGTACTTC
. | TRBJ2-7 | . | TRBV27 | CASRLVGGSYEQYF | TGTGCCAGCAGGTTAGTGGGCGGTAGCTACGAGCAGTACTTC
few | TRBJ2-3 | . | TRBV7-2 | CASSSDGTQYF | TGTGCCAGCAGCTCCGACGGGACGCAGTATTTT
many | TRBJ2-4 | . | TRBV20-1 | CSAIAIAKNIQYF | TGCAGTGCGATAGCGATAGCCAAAAACATTCAGTACTTC
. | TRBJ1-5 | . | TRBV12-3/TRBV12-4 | CASSLTSENQPQHF | TGTGCCAGCAGTTTAACGTCGGAAAATCAGCCCCAGCATTTT
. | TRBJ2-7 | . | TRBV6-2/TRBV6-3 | CASRPDGFNEQYF | TGTGCCAGCAGACCGGACGGTTTTAACGAGCAGTACTTC
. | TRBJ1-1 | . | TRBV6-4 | CASRQGPEAFF | TGTGCCAGCAGACAGGGTCCCGAAGCTTTCTTT
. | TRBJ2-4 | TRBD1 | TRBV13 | CASSNNLQGAPKNIQYF | TGTGCCAGCAGCAACAACTTACAGGGGGCTCCCAAAAACATTCAGTACTTC
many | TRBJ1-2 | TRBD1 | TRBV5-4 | CASSFSLPGQGESVYTF | TGTGCCAGCAGCTTCAGCCTCCCCGGACAGGGTGAAAGTGTCTACACCTTC
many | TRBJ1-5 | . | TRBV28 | CASSLGLGYRQPQHF | TGTGCCAGCAGTTTGGGGCTAGGGTACCGTCAGCCCCAGCATTTT
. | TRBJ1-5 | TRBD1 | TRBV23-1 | CASSRGPDQPQHF | TGCGCCAGCAGCAGGGGGCCGGATCAGCCCCAGCATTTT
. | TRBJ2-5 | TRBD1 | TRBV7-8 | CASSPRGRAQETQYF | TGTGCCAGCAGCCCAAGGGGGCGGGCCCAAGAGACCCAGTACTTC
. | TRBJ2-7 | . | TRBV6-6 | CASSYEYEQYF | TGTGCCAGCAGTTACGAGTACGAGCAGTACTTC
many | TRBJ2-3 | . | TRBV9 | CASSVEGTGTDTQYF | TGTGCCAGCAGCGTAGAGGGAACGGGCACAGATACGCAGTATTTT
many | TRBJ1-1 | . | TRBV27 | CASIRGSGPTEAFF | TGTGCCAGCATCCGGGGGTCGGGTCCGACTGAAGCTTTCTTT
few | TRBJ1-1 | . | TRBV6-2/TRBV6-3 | CASRAGRTTEAFF | TGTGCCAGCAGAGCAGGGAGGACCACTGAAGCTTTCTTT
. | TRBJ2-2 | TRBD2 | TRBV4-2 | CASSQEGASGRATGELFF | TGTGCCAGCAGCCAAGAAGGGGCGAGCGGGAGGGCGACCGGGGAGCTGTTTTTT
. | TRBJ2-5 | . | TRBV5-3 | CASSLRGEETQYF | TGTGCCAGCAGCTTGAGGGGAGAAGAGACCCAGTACTTC
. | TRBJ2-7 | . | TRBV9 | CASSVGPGVGYEQYF | TGTGCCAGCAGCGTAGGACCGGGAGTGGGCTACGAGCAGTACTTC
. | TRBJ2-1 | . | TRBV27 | CASSSDRLASYNEQIF | TGTGCCAGCAGTAGCGACAGGCTGGCGTCCTACAATGAGCAGATCTTC
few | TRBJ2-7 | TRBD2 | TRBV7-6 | CASSPMTSGLYEQYF | TGTGCCAGCAGCCCTATGACTAGCGGGCTTTACGAGCAGTACTTC
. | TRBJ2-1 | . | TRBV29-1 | CSVEEEYFYNEQFF | TGCAGCGTTGAAGAAGAGTACTTCTACAATGAGCAGTTCTTC
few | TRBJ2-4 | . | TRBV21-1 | CASPLSRGNKNIQYF | TGTGCTAGCCCCCTCTCCCGGGGGAACAAAAACATTCAGTACTTC
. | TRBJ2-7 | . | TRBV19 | CASSHGTPNYEQYF | TGTGCCAGTAGTCACGGGACTCCCAACTACGAGCAGTACTTC
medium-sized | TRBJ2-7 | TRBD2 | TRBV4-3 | CASSPGLAGYEQYF | TGTGCCAGCAGCCCGGGACTAGCGGGATATGAGCAGTACTTC
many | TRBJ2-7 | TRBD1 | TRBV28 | CASSLTGGWEQYF | TGTGCCAGCAGTCTCACAGGGGGTTGGGAGCAGTACTTC
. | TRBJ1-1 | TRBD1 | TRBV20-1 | CSAREEGGWTEAFF | TGCAGTGCTAGGGAAGAAGGGGGCTGGACTGAAGCTTTCTTT
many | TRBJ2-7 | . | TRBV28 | CASKDGSLYEQYF | TGTGCCAGCAAGGACGGGAGTCTATACGAGCAGTACTTC
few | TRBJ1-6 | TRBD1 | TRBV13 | CASSSRTGGSPLHF | TGTGCCAGCAGCTCCCGGACAGGGGGATCACCCCTCCACTTT
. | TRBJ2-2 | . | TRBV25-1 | CASSRAGELFF | TGTGCCAGCAGCCGAGCCGGGGAGCTGTTTTTT
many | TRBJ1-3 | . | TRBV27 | CASSSGGPGNTIYF | TGTGCCAGCAGTTCGGGGGGGCCTGGAAACACCATATATTTT
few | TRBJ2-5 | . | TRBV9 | CASSVEGLQRGETQYF | TGTGCCAGCAGCGTAGAGGGACTCCAAAGAGGAGAGACCCAGTACTTC
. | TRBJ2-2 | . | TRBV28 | CASSFLAGKAGELLF | .
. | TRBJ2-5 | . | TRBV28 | CASSIRGKETQYF | TGTGCCAGCAGTATCCGGGGCAAGGAGACCCAGTACTTC
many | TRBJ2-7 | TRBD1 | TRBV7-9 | CASSSPGQGSYEQYF | TGTGCCAGCAGCTCCCCGGGACAGGGGTCCTACGAGCAGTACTTC
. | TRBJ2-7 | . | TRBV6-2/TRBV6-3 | CASSPASYHAEQYF | TGTGCCAGCAGCCCTGCGTCCTACCATGCCGAGCAGTACTTC
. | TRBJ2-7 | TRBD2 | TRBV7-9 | CASSPPPSMLAGTEQYF | TGTGCCAGCAGCCCCCCACCTTCAATGCTAGCGGGTACCGAGCAGTACTTC
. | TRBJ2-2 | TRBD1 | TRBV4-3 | CASSPSGTGYTGELFF | TGCGCCAGCAGCCCAAGTGGGACAGGGTACACCGGGGAGCTGTTTTTT